This T cell receptor (beta chain) was found in a study of T cell responses to AZD1222 COVID-19 vaccine. CDR3 size: 14 residues. The V end was cut by 1 base, the J end by 4 bases, with 7 bases between. Germline CDR1 SGHTA, CDR2 FQGNSA. Study-level findings and limits: A mostly white British donor set with more females was recruited, and clonal diversity was possibly underestimated. The study identified only six AZD1222 recipients as seropositive at baseline.

For this clone: Its cognate antigen is unknown.

Some clones are missing from TCRdb's copy, which holds only in-frame ones; the method was immunoSEQ multiplex PCR. The sample lists around 160,000 clones, approximately 94% occurring once. The source is an adult in good health. The sequencing used peripheral blood, collected on day 0 of AZD1222 vaccination. This sequence joins TRBV7-2 and TRBJ2-2; D remains ambiguous. CDR3 region: CASSLEQFTGELFF. In DNA form, the CDR3 reads TGTGCCAGCAGCTTAGAACAATTCACCGGGGAGCTGTTTTTT.